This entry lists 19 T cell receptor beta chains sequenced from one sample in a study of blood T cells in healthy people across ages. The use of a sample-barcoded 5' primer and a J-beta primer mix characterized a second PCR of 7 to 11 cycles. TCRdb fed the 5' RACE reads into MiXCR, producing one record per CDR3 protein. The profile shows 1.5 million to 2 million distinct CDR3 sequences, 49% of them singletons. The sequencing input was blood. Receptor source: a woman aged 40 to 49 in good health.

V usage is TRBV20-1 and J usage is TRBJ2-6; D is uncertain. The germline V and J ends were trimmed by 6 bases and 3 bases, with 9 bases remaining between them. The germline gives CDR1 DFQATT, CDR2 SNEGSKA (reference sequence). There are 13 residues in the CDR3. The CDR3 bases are TGCAGTGCCCAAGCATTTGGGGCCAACGTCCTGACTTTC. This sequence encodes CSAQAFGANVLTF.

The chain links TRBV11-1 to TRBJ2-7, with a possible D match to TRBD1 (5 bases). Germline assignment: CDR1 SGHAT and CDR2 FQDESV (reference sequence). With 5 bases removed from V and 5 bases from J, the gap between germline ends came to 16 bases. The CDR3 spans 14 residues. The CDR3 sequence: CASSPDPGYNEQYF. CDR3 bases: TGTGCCAGCAGCCCCGACCCAGGGTACAACGAGCAGTACTTC.

CDR3 coding DNA: TGTGCCATCTATCGGACAGGGGACGAGGGTGAGCAGTTCTTC. Amino acids: CAIYRTGDEGEQFF. The chain combines TRBV6-1 with TRBJ2-1; 9 nucleotides agree with TRBD1. The CDR3 consists of 14 residues. The V and J ends lost 10 bases and 9 bases, in that order; junction bases with no gene match: 13. Looked up from germline, CDR1 is MNHNS and CDR2 is SASEGT.

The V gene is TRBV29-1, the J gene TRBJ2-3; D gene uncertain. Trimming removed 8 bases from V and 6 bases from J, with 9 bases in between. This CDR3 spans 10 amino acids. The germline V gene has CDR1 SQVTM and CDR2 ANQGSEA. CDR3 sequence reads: CSLRTDTQYF. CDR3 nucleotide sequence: TGCAGCCTACGTACTGATACGCAGTATTTT.

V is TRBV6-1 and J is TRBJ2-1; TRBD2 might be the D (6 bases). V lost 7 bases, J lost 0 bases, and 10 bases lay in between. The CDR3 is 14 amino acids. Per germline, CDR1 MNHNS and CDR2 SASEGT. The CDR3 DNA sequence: TGTGCCAGCAAGGGACTTAACTCCTACAATGAGCAGTTCTTC. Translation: CASKGLNSYNEQFF.

CDR3 DNA: TGCGCCAGCAGCCAAGAATGGACAGGGACCTATGGCTACACCTTC. Translating gives CASSQEWTGTYGYTF. The chain has TRBV4-3 and TRBJ1-2, with 8 bases matching TRBD1. V lost 0 bases to trimming and J lost 4 bases; unmatched junction nucleotides: 4. This CDR3 has 15 residues. Germline lookup yields CDR1 LGHNA and CDR2 YSLEER.

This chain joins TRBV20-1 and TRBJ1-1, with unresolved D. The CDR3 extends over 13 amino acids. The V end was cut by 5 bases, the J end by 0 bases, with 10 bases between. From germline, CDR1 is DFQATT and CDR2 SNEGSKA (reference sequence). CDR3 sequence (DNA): TGCAGTGCTGGCGAGATGATGAACACTGAAGCTTTCTTT. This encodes CSAGEMMNTEAFF.

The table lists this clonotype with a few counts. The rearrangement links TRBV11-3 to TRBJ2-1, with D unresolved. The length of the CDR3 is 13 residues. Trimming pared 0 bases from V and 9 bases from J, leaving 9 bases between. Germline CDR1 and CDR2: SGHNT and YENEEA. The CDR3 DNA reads TGTGCCAGCAGCTTAGATCCCAAGGGTGAGCAGTTCTTC. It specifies CASSLDPKGEQFF.

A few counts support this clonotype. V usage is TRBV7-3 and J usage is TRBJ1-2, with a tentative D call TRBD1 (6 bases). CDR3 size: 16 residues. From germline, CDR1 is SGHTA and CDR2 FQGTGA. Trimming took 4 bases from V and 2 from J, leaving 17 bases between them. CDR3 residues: CASSSYPTGANYGYTF. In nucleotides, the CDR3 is TGTGCCAGCAGCTCATACCCTACGGGGGCCAACTATGGCTACACCTTC.

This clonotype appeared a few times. CDR3 DNA: TGTGCCAGCAGTTTAAACGGGAAGCTTTACGAGCAGTACTTC. Amino acids: CASSLNGKLYEQYF. This chain uses TRBV28 with TRBJ2-7; TRBD2 might be the D (5 bases). V gave up 2 bases and J gave up 4 bases, with 12 bases separating them. Germline-derived CDR1 and CDR2 are MDHEN and SYDVKM. This CDR3 contains 14 residues.

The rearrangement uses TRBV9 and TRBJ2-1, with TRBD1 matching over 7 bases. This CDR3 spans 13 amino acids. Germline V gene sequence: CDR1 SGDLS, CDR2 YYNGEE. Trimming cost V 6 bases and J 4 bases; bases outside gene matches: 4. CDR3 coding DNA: TGTGCCAGCACCTGGACAGGATACAATGAGCAGTTCTTC. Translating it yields CASTWTGYNEQFF.

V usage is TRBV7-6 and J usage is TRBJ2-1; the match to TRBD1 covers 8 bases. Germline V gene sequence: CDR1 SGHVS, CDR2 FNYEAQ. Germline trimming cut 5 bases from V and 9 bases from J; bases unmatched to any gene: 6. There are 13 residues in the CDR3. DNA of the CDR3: TGTGCCAGCAGCCACGGACAGGGCGGTGAGCAGTTCTTC. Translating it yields CASSHGQGGEQFF.

DNA of the CDR3: TGTGCCAGCAGTCTGATGACAGGGTACCAAGAGACCCAGTACTTC. It specifies CASSLMTGYQETQYF. This sequence joins TRBV12-3 or TRBV12-4 and TRBJ2-5; 7 nucleotides line up with TRBD1. This CDR3 comprises 15 residues. V gave up 5 bases and J gave up 0 bases; unmatched junction bases: 6.

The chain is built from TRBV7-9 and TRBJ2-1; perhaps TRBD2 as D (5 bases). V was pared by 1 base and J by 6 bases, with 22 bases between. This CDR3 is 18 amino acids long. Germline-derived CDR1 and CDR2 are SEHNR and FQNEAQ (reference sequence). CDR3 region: CASSLVEWGEWSLNEQFF. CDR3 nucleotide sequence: TGTGCCAGCAGCTTAGTGGAATGGGGAGAGTGGTCCCTCAATGAGCAGTTCTTC.

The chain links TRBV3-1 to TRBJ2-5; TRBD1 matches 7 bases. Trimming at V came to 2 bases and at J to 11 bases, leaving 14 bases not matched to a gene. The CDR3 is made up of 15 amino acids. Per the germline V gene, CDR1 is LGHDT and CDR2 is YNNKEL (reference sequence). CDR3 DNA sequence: TGTGCCAGCAGCCAATGGGACAGTAGGGCGAGGGAGCAGTACTTC. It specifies CASSQWDSRAREQYF.

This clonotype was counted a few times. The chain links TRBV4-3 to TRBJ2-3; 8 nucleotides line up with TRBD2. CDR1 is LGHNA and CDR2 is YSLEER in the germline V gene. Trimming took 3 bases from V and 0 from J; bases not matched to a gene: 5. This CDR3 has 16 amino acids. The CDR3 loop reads CASSHTSGSSTDTQYF. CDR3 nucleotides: TGCGCCAGCAGCCACACTAGCGGCTCTAGCACAGATACGCAGTATTTT.

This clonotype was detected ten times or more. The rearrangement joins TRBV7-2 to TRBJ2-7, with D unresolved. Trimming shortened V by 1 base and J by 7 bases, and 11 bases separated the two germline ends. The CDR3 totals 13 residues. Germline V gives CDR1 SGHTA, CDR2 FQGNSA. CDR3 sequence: CASSLVAGGEQYF. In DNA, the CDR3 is TGTGCCAGCAGCTTAGTAGCTGGCGGTGAGCAGTACTTC.

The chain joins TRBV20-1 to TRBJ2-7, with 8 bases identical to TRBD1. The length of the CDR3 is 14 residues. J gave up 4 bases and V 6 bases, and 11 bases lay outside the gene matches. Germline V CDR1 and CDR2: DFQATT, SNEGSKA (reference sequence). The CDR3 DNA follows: TGCAGTGCAAATATCGACAGGGGTTTTTACGAGCAGTACTTC. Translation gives CSANIDRGFYEQYF.

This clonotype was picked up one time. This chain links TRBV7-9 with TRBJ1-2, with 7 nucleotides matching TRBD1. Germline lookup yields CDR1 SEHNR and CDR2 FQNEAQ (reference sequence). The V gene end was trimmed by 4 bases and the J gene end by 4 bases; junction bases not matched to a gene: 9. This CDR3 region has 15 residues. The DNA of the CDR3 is TGTGCCAGCAGCTCCCCAGGGACAGACTTCTATGGCTACACCTTC. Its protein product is CASSSPGTDFYGYTF.